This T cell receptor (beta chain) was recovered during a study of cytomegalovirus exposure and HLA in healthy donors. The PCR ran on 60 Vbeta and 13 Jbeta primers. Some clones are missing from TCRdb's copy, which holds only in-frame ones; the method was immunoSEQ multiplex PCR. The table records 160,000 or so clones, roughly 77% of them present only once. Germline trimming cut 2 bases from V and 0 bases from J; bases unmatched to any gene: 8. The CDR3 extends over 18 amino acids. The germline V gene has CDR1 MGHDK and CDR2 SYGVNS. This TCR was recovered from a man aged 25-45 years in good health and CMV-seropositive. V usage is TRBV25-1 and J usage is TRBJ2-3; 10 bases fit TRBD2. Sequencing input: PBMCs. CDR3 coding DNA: TGTGCCAGCAGTGAAGAGAGCGGGGGGGCAATGAGCACAGATACGCAGTATTTT. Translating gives CASSEESGGAMSTDTQYF.